Presented here are 25 T cell receptor beta chains from one specimen sequenced in a study of blood T cell repertoires in COVID-19. TCRdb's table, derived via immunoSEQ multiplex PCR, lists solely in-frame clones and lacks some. The sample shows nearly 110,000 clones, around 80% of them seen only once. The sample consisted of peripheral blood. These receptors were collected from a woman aged 60-70 years with acute or convalescent COVID-19.

As regards this clone: Other DNA sequences in this sample translate to the same CDR3. The genes are TRBV18 and TRBJ1-3, with 7 positions matching TRBD1. After removal of 3 bases from V and 2 bases from J, the junction contained 1 base not matched to a gene. Per germline, CDR1 KGHSH and CDR2 LQKENI. The CDR3 is 14 residues long. CDR3 residues: CASSPGTAGNTIYF. CDR3 DNA: TGTGCCAGCTCACCCGGGACAGCTGGAAACACCATATATTTT.

The chain's CDR3 is CASSRDRVGYEQYF. The CDR3 DNA reads TGTGCCAGCAGCCGGGACAGGGTAGGATACGAGCAGTACTTC. The J gene is TRBJ2-7, the V gene TRBV14; 9 bases align to TRBD1. CDR3 length: 14 amino acids. The germline V gene has CDR1 SGHDN and CDR2 FVKESK. The V gene end was trimmed by 4 bases and the J gene end by 4 bases; junction bases not matched to a gene: 5.

CDR3: CASSGEGLPNTEAFF. DNA of the CDR3: TGCGCCAGCAGCGGAGAGGGATTGCCTAACACTGAAGCTTTCTTT. The V gene is TRBV5-1, the J gene TRBJ1-1; D uncertain. From germline, CDR1 is SGHRS and CDR2 YFSETQ. There are 15 residues in the CDR3. Trimming took 4 bases from V and 2 from J, leaving 15 bases between them.

The CDR3 sequence is CASSQARVGTEAFF. For the CDR3, the DNA is TGCGCCAGCAGCCAAGCCCGGGTCGGCACTGAAGCTTTCTTT. The chain uses TRBV4-1 and TRBJ1-1, with no clear D. Trimming shortened V by 1 base and J by 4 bases, and 10 bases separated the two germline ends. The CDR3 is made up of 14 amino acids. Germline CDR1 is MGHRA and CDR2 is YSYEKL.

The rearrangement links TRBV10-3 to TRBJ1-2; D call uncertain. With 2 bases removed from V and 5 bases from J, the gap between germline ends came to 6 bases. Germline V lookup: CDR1 ENHRY, CDR2 SYGVKD. The CDR3 is 12 amino acids. CDR3 nucleotide sequence: TGTGCCATCAGTGAGGGGGAGTATGGCTACACCTTC. Translated, it gives CAISEGEYGYTF.

This clone showed up just a few times. The genes are TRBV11-2 and TRBJ2-7; 11 nucleotides agree with TRBD1. The CDR3 spans 16 residues. CDR1 and CDR2 from the germline V gene are SGHAT and FQNNGV. V shed 2 bases, J shed 5 bases, and the junction held 8 bases outside the gene matches. CDR3 residues: CASSLSGTGGLNEQYF. CDR3 in DNA: TGTGCCAGCAGCTTATCCGGGACAGGGGGTCTAAACGAGCAGTACTTC.

The chain carries TRBV2 and TRBJ1-2, with D maybe TRBD1 (5 bases). V dropped 4 bases and J dropped 2 bases, with 5 bases sitting between them. This CDR3 region has 12 residues. CDR1 and CDR2 from the germline V gene are SNHLY and FYNNEI. The CDR3 spells CASSGQNYGYTF. CDR3 nucleotides: TGTGCCAGCAGTGGACAGAACTATGGCTACACCTTC.

This clone has just a few counts. This sequence joins TRBV6-6 and TRBJ1-1; D is uncertain. CDR3 length: 12 residues. From germline, CDR1 is MNHNY and CDR2 SVGAGI (reference sequence). Between the trimmed V and J ends, which lost 8 bases and 4 bases, there was a span of 11 bases. The CDR3 protein is CASVGSGTEAFF. The CDR3 nucleotides are TGTGCCAGCGTTGGGAGTGGCACTGAAGCTTTCTTT.

The chain carries TRBV28 and TRBJ2-7; tentative D call: TRBD1 (5 bases). The CDR3 totals 12 residues. V lost 5 bases and J 7 bases, leaving 12 bases between the germline ends. The germline V gene encodes CDR1 MDHEN and CDR2 SYDVKM. CDR3 amino acids: CASSPGYREQYF. The CDR3 DNA reads TGTGCCAGCAGTCCAGGTTACAGGGAGCAGTACTTC.

The chain combines TRBV19 with TRBJ2-3; 10 bases align to TRBD2. Germline V gene data show CDR1 as LNHDA and CDR2 as SQIVND (reference sequence). The CDR3 spans 14 residues. J gave up 2 bases and V 7 bases, and 3 bases lay outside the gene matches. The CDR3 loop reads CASTLAGATDTQYF. The CDR3 DNA reads TGTGCCAGTACCCTAGCGGGGGCCACAGATACGCAGTATTTT.

The chain combines TRBV5-1 with TRBJ2-7; 11 bases align to TRBD2. V trimming: 4 bases; J trimming: 3 bases; junction bases outside the gene matches: 9. The CDR3 covers 16 residues. CDR1 is SGHRS, CDR2 YFSETQ, per germline. The CDR3 coding sequence is TGCGCCAGCAGCCCGGGACTAGCGGAAGGGATCTACGAGCAGTACTTC. As protein: CASSPGLAEGIYEQYF.

This clone was seen a handful of times. This chain links TRBV2 with TRBJ1-2; 8 bases map to TRBD1. Germline loops: CDR1 SNHLY, CDR2 FYNNEI. V gave up 11 bases and J gave up 4 bases; unmatched junction bases: 6. This CDR3 contains 12 residues. CDR3 nucleotide sequence: TGTGCCCTCCCGGACAGGGTCTATGGCTACACCTTC. It is translated as CALPDRVYGYTF.

This chain connects TRBV3-1 (or the pseudogene TRBV3-2) to TRBJ2-7; the match to TRBD1 covers 10 bases. The junction had 8 bases not matched to a gene; V was cut back by 3 bases and J by 6 bases. The CDR3 contains 15 residues. In germline, CDR1 is LGHDT, CDR2 YNNKEL (reference sequence). The CDR3 bases are TGTGCCAGCAGCCACTGGGGACAGGGGATCTCCGAGCAGTACTTC. Residues: CASSHWGQGISEQYF.

The chain has TRBV5-1 and TRBJ1-2, with 10 positions matching TRBD1. CDR1 is SGHRS and CDR2 is YFSETQ in the germline V gene. J gave up 7 bases and V 5 bases, and 8 bases lay outside the gene matches. The CDR3 is 14 amino acids. CDR3 DNA: TGCGCCAGCAGACCCGGGACAGGGGCCGGTGGCTACACCTTC. It yields the protein CASRPGTGAGGYTF.

This clone has only one observation. This chain links TRBV5-4 with TRBJ2-1; 10 nucleotides match TRBD2. Germline-derived CDR1 and CDR2 are SGHNT and YYREEE (reference sequence). V lost 9 bases and J lost 7; bases outside the gene matches: 13. The CDR3 is 15 residues long. In DNA form, the CDR3 reads TGTGCCACCACGGAGGGACTAGCGAGTGGGAATGAGCAGTTCTTC. Its translation: CATTEGLASGNEQFF.

The genes are TRBV30 and TRBJ2-2; maybe TRBD1 (8 bases). This CDR3 region has 18 residues. Germline V lookup: CDR1 GTSNPN, CDR2 SVGIG (reference sequence). The ends were cut back, 5 bases at V and 3 bases at J, with 25 bases in the middle. CDR3 DNA sequence: TGTGCCTGGGGAAAGAGACAGGGGTTGGCGGGGGACACCGGGGAGCTGTTTTTT. Amino acid sequence: CAWGKRQGLAGDTGELFF.

The rearrangement uses TRBV28 and TRBJ1-2; 9 nucleotides match TRBD1. The CDR3 sequence is 16 residues long. Trimming cost V 8 bases and J 5 bases; bases outside gene matches: 15. Germline assignment: CDR1 MDHEN and CDR2 SYDVKM. CDR3 amino acids: CASGSPGTGFMYGYTF. The CDR3 DNA reads TGTGCCAGCGGCTCTCCCGGGACAGGGTTTATGTATGGCTACACCTTC.

The V and J genes are TRBV19 and TRBJ1-2; 10 bases map to TRBD1. Germline V gene sequence: CDR1 LNHDA, CDR2 SQIVND (reference sequence). Losses at the gene ends were 4 bases for V and 5 bases for J; bases not matched to a gene: 7. This CDR3 spans 15 amino acids. CDR3 coding DNA: TGTGCCAGTAGTACCCTTGGACAGGGGGAGTATGGCTACACCTTC. It yields the protein CASSTLGQGEYGYTF.

This clone appeared a single time. In DNA, the CDR3 is TGTGCCAGCAGTAACAGGGAGGGATATTCACCCCTCCACTTT. It is translated as CASSNREGYSPLHF. The chain combines TRBV5-4 with TRBJ1-6; the D gene is possibly TRBD1 (6 bases). Germline assignment: CDR1 SGHNT and CDR2 YYREEE (reference sequence). CDR3 length: 14 residues. Deletions cut 5 bases from V and 8 bases from J, with 14 bases between.

V usage is TRBV7-2 and J usage is TRBJ1-6; 7 bases are a match to TRBD1. The V gene's germline CDR1 is SGHTA and CDR2 FQGNSA. The CDR3 loop spans 17 amino acids. The J segment lost 10 bases and the V segment lost 5 bases, leaving 17 bases of the junction unmatched. CDR3 DNA: TGTGCCAGCAGCCCGAACACGGGACAGATTTTTTACTCACCCCTCCACTTT. The encoded protein is CASSPNTGQIFYSPLHF.

This clone was observed once. This sequence joins TRBV7-2 and TRBJ1-1; D is possibly TRBD1 (6 bases). Germline CDR1 is SGHTA and CDR2 is FQGNSA. The CDR3 runs to 15 residues. V was clipped by 5 bases and J by 0 bases, with 13 bases between them. In DNA, the CDR3 is TGTGCCAGCAGCGCCGAGGGGGGGTTGAACACTGAAGCTTTCTTT. Translation: CASSAEGGLNTEAFF. Variable domain in full (rest from reference TRBV7-2 and TRBJ1-1): GAGVSQSPSNKVTEKGKDVELRCDPISGHTALYWYRQSLGQGLEFLIYFQGNSAPDKSGLPSDRFSAERTGGSVSTLTIQRTQQEDSAVYLCASSAEGGLNTEAFFGQGTRLTVV.

This chain joins TRBV27 and TRBJ2-7, with 9 bases aligning to TRBD1. Looked up from germline, CDR1 is MNHEY and CDR2 is SMNVEV (reference sequence). The V gene end was trimmed by 5 bases and the J gene end by 6 bases; junction bases not matched to a gene: 20. CDR3 length: 18 residues. This chain's CDR3 is CASSPLVLQGASDGEQYF. The CDR3 coding sequence is TGTGCCAGCAGTCCTCTGGTATTACAGGGGGCAAGTGATGGCGAGCAGTACTTC.

The V and J genes are TRBV18 and TRBJ1-1; TRBD1 matches 7 bases. V dropped 8 bases and J dropped 1; count of bases not matched to a gene: 7. In germline, CDR1 is KGHSH, CDR2 LQKENI. CDR3 length equals 14 residues. CDR3 in amino acids: CASPPDRSNTEAFF. The CDR3 bases are TGTGCCAGCCCTCCGGACAGGTCGAACACTGAAGCTTTCTTT.

The rearrangement links TRBV19 to TRBJ1-5; TRBD1 matches at 7 bases. After removal of 7 bases from V and 0 bases from J, the junction contained 12 bases not matched to a gene. There are 17 residues in the CDR3. The germline CDR1 and CDR2 sequences are LNHDA and SQIVND (reference sequence). CDR3 amino acids: CASNDRDSGYSNQPQHF. CDR3 bases: TGTGCCAGTAACGACCGGGACAGTGGTTATAGCAATCAGCCCCAGCATTTT.

The V and J genes are TRBV2 and TRBJ2-7; tentatively, D is TRBD1 (5 bases). The CDR3 contains 13 residues. Germline V gives CDR1 SNHLY, CDR2 FYNNEI. Trimming took 5 bases from V and 5 from J, leaving 13 bases between them. CDR3 amino acids: CASSSGWENEQYF. The CDR3 coding sequence is TGTGCCAGCAGTTCAGGGTGGGAAAACGAGCAGTACTTC.